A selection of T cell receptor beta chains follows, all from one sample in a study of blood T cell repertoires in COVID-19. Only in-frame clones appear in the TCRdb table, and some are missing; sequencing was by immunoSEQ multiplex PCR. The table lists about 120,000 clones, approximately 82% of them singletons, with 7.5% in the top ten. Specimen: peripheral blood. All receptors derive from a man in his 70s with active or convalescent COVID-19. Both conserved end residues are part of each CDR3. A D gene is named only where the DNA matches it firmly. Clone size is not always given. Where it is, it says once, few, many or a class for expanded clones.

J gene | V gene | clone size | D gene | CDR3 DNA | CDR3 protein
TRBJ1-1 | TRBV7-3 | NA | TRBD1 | TGTGCCAGCAGCTATAGACAGGGGGCTGAAGCTTTCTTT | CASSYRQGAEAFF
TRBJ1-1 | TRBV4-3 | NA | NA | TGCGCCAGCAGCCAAGACAGAGGAACTGAAGCTTTCTTT | CASSQDRGTEAFF
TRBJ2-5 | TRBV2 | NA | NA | TGTGCCAGCAGTGCACGGACAGTGGAGACCCAGTACTTC | CASSARTVETQYF
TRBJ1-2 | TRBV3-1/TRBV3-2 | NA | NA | TGTGCCAGCAGACCTCAGGGGTTTAACTATGGCTACACCTTC | CASRPQGFNYGYTF
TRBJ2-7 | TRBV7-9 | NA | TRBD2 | TGTGCCAGCAGCTCCGCCCTGACTAGCGGGAGGTACGAGCAGTACTTC | CASSSALTSGRYEQYF
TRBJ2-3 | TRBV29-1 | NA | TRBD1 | TGCAGCGTGGCAGGGGGCGCGGATACGCAGTATTTT | CSVAGGADTQYF
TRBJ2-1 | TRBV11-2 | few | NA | TGTGCCAGCAGCTTAGTAGCTTACAATGAGCAGTTCTTC | CASSLVAYNEQFF
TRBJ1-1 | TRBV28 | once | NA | TGTGCCAGCAGCCCGGCGGGGGAACGAAGCTGGTTCTTT | CASSPAGERSWFF
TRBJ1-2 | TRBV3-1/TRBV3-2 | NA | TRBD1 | TGTGCCAGCAGCCCCCTGGGACAGATCTATGGCTACACCTTC | CASSPLGQIYGYTF
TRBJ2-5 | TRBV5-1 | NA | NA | TGCGCCAGCAGCTATGGACAGGAGGGAGAGACCCAGTACTTC | CASSYGQEGETQYF
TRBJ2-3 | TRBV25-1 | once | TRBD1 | TGTGCCAGCAGTACAAAAACCCCGACAGGGGACAACACAGATACGCAGTATTTT | CASSTKTPTGDNTDTQYF
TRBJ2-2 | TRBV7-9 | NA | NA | TGTGCCAGCAGCTTGCTCACCGCACATACCGGGGAGCTGTTTTTT | CASSLLTAHTGELFF
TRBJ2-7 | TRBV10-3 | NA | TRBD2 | TGTGCCATCAGTGCGGGACTAGCCAACAGCTACGAGCAGTACTTC | CAISAGLANSYEQYF
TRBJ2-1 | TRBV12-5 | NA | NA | TGTGCTAGTGGATTCGGGCAGGGCTCCTACAATGAGCAGTTCTTC | CASGFGQGSYNEQFF
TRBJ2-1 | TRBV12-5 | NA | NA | TGTGCTAGTGGTTTAGATAGCGAGTACAATGAGCAGTTCTTC | CASGLDSEYNEQFF
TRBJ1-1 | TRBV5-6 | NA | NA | TGTGCCAGCAGCTTGGATTTGGGGCGAAGCACTGAAGCTTTCTTT | CASSLDLGRSTEAFF
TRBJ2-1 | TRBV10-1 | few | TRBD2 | TGCGCCAGCAGTGAGAGGCTCGGGACTAGCGGGGGGCCGAGCTCCTACAATGAGCAGTTCTTC | CASSERLGTSGGPSSYNEQFF
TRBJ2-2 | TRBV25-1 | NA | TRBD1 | TGTGCCAGCAGAGAGCACAGGGGGCAAGTCGGGGAGCTGTTTTTT | CASREHRGQVGELFF
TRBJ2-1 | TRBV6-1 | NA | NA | TGTGCCAGCAGTGAAGGTTCGCGGTCCTACAATGAGCAGTTCTTC | CASSEGSRSYNEQFF
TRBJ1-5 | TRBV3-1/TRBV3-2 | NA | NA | TGTGCCAGCAGCCAAGGACAAAGCAATCAGCCCCAGCATTTT | CASSQGQSNQPQHF
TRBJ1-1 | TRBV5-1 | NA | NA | TGCGCCAGCAGCTTGGCCGGTACCGGTGAAGCTTTCTTT | CASSLAGTGEAFF
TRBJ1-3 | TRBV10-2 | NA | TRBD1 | TGCGCCAGCAGTGAACGGACAGGGGGCGATTCTGGAAACACCATATATTTT | CASSERTGGDSGNTIYF
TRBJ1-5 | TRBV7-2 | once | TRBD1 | TGTGCCAGCAGCCCCATGACAGGGACGAGCAATCAGCCCCAGCATTTT | CASSPMTGTSNQPQHF
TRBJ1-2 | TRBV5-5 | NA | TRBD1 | TGTGCCAGCAGCTGGGAGGACAGGGTTTCTGGCTACACCTTC | CASSWEDRVSGYTF
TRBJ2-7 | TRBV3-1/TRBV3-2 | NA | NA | TGTGCCAGCAGCCAAGGGTACGGGGGAGGCGAGCAGTACTTC | CASSQGYGGGEQYF
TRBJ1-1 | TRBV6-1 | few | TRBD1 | TGTGCCAGCAGTGAAGTTCAGGGGGACACTGAAGCTTTCTTT | CASSEVQGDTEAFF
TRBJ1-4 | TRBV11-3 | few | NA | TGTGCCAGCGGACAACGGGAGATTAATGAAAAACTGTTTTTT | CASGQREINEKLFF
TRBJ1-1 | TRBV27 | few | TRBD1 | TGTGCCAGCAGTTTGGACAGGGATCGAACTGAAGCTTTCTTT | CASSLDRDRTEAFF
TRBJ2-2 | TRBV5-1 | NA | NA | TGCGCCAGCAGGGGCAGATTCACCGGGGAGCTGTTTTTT | CASRGRFTGELFF
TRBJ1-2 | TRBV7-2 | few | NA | TGTGCCAGCAGCTTTGGACTCGGGAATGGCTACACCTTC | CASSFGLGNGYTF
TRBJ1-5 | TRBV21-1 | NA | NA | TGTGCCAGCAGCAAATGGCAGGGTGTGGATCAGCCCCAGCATTTT | CASSKWQGVDQPQHF
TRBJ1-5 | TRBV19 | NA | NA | TGTGCCAGTAGTTCCCCCCGGAGGGTTAGTGATACCAATCAGCCCCAGCATTTT | CASSSPRRVSDTNQPQHF
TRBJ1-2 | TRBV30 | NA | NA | TGTGCCTGGAGTGTAACCCGAGGGGGCTACACCTTC | CAWSVTRGGYTF
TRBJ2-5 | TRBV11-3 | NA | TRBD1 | TGTGCCAGCAGCTCTTACAGGGGAGAGATAGAGACCCAGTACTTC | CASSSYRGEIETQYF
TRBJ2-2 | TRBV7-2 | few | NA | TGTGCCAGCAGCTTGGGCGGGGCGAACACCGGGGAGCTGTTTTTT | CASSLGGANTGELFF
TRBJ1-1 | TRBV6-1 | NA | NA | TGTGCCAGCAGTGAGAGGGAGGTCATTGAAGCTTTCTTT | CASSEREVIEAFF
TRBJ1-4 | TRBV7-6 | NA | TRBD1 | TGTGCCAGCAGCTTGGGGACAGGGGCTGAAGAAAAACTGTTTTTT | CASSLGTGAEEKLFF
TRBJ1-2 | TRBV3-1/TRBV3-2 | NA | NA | TGTGCCAGCAGCCTAGACCTTAGACAGGACTATGGCTACACCTTC | CASSLDLRQDYGYTF
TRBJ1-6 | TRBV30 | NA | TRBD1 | TGTGCCTGGAGTTGGACAGGTTATAATTCACCCCTCCACTTT | CAWSWTGYNSPLHF
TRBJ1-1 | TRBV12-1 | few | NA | TGTGCCAGCAGCTTTGCGCGACAGAGAAACACTGAAGCTTTCTTT | CASSFARQRNTEAFF
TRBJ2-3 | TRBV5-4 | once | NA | TGTGCCAGCAGGCACAGGTCCTACACAGATACGCAGTATTTT | CASRHRSYTDTQYF
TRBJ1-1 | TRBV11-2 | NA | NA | TGTGCCAGCAGCGTTGTAGTCGCGGACACTGAAGCTTTCTTT | CASSVVVADTEAFF
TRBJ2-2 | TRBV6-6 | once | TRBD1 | TGTGCCAGCAGTTACGGGAAGACAGGGGTTCCCGGGGAGCTGTTTTTT | CASSYGKTGVPGELFF
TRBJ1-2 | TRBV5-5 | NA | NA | TGTGCCAGCAGCTTGCGACAGAGCTACACCTTC | CASSLRQSYTF
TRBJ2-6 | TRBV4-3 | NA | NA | TGCGCCAGCAGCCAAGAGTTGGGCTCCAGCTCTGGGGCCAACGTCCTGACTTTC | CASSQELGSSSGANVLTF
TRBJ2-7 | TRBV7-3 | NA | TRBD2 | TGTGCCAGCAGCCCCAGCGGGGGGGGCGAGCAGTACTTC | CASSPSGGGEQYF
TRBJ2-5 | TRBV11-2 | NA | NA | TGTGCCAGCAGCTTAGGACAACGCCAAGAGACCCAGTACTTC | CASSLGQRQETQYF
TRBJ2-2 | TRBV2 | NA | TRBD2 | TGTGCCAGCCGGACTAGCGGGGGAATCGGGGAGCTGTTTTTT | CASRTSGGIGELFF
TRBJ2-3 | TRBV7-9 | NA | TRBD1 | TGTGCCAGCAGCATATACAGGGGCGGCACAGATACGCAGTATTTT | CASSIYRGGTDTQYF